The clone carrying this T cell receptor beta chain showed up just a few times. The antigen is unknown. This record belongs to a study of blood T cells in healthy people across ages. Whole-study results and caveats: With age, beta diversity per million T cells declined roughly linearly, significantly by 30 to 40.

Ranging in age from about 6 to 95, the donors were healthy Caucasian individuals from Russia. CDR1 SGHDN and CDR2 FVKESK come from the germline V gene. V lost 1 base, J lost 5 bases, and 12 bases lay in between. This CDR3 region has 15 residues. With a J-beta primer mix and a sample-barcoded 5' primer, a second PCR ran about 7 to 12 cycles. One entry per CDR3 protein results from TCRdb running MiXCR on the 5' RACE reads. Of roughly 1,000,000 distinct CDR3 sequences in the sample, around 25% were seen once. These data are also associated with another study on T cells of mothers and their children. According to that study: All extracted RNA went into cDNA synthesis, 1.5 ug per 15 ul. With the M1S primer of the second PCR, sample barcodes and 2-4 random nucleotides were added.

This chain joins TRBV14 and TRBJ2-4, with unresolved D. Sequencing used blood. The sequence was obtained from a girl aged 2 to 9 in good health. CDR3 bases: TGTGCCAGCAGCCAAGGTCCCCACCAAGAAAACATTCAGTACTTC. Protein: CASSQGPHQENIQYF.